The source of this TCR beta chain is a study of T cell changes during pregnancy in multiple sclerosis (dated by TCRdb to between 2019 and 2020). Turning to the overall study: The study looked at changes in the T cell repertoire across pregnancy in women with multiple sclerosis.

For this clone: Its antigen target is currently unknown. Base-call qualities are not available, and no considerably larger clone is one nucleotide away.

The protocol used for the library was the immunoSEQ multiplex PCR assay. In TCRdb, the immuneACCESS table is reduced to in-frame sequences with V and J assigned. These tables do not hold every clone; where another copy was compared, an unresolved V gene accounts for under half, and the others remain unexplained. This sample gives more than 55,000 clones in total; around nine tenths of them show up just once. The top ten hold roughly 2% of the sample. CDR1 and CDR2, looked up from the germline V gene, are SGHVS and FNYEAQ. At the junction V is shortened by 8 bases and J by 7 bases, with 18 bases in between. The cysteine opens and the phenylalanine closes a CDR3 of 14 amino acids. CDR3 DNA only is kept here, 42 bases in frame from base 1.

The TCR was taken from a female donor in good health, enrolled as a control in a pregnancy study. Sequenced here: peripheral blood, sampled in the first trimester of pregnancy. Recombination joined TRBV7-6 with TRBJ2-1, with TRBD1 perhaps the D gene, on 5 matching bases. The DNA sequence follows: TGTGCCAGCGGGTTCTCGCAGGGCTCTAATGAGCAGTTCTTC. It is translated as CASGFSQGSNEQFF.